These 26 T cell receptor beta chains share one sample of origin, sequenced in a study of control samples from healthy donors and cancer patients. Some clones are missing from TCRdb's copy, which holds only in-frame ones; the method was immunoSEQ multiplex PCR. The table lists around 150,000 clones, 96% of them singletons. Sequenced input: blood. These receptors all stem from a woman aged 25 to 39 in good health.

V is TRBV5-1 and J is TRBJ2-3; D not certain. The CDR3 length is 14 residues. The ends were cut back, 0 bases at V and 0 bases at J, with 5 bases in the middle. Germline V gene lookup returns CDR1 SGHRS and CDR2 YFSETQ. The CDR3 is CASSLAQSTDTQYF. In DNA form, the CDR3 reads TGCGCCAGCAGCTTGGCACAGAGCACAGATACGCAGTATTTT.

V usage is TRBV4-1 and J usage is TRBJ2-3; 9 bases match TRBD2. The V segment lost 3 bases and the J segment 0 bases; nucleotides outside the gene matches: 19. The length of the CDR3 is 21 residues. CDR1 MGHRA and CDR2 YSYEKL come from the germline V gene. CDR3 protein: CASSQNPGLAGTWDSTDTQYF. CDR3 bases: TGCGCCAGCAGCCAGAACCCGGGACTAGCAGGAACGTGGGATAGCACAGATACGCAGTATTTT.

This clone was seen once. The chain recombines TRBV19 with TRBJ2-2; the D is unclear. The CDR3 sequence is 12 residues long. CDR1 and CDR2 from the germline V gene are LNHDA and SQIVND (reference sequence). V lost 3 bases to trimming and J lost 2 bases, with 1 base between them. CDR3 in DNA: TGTGCCAGTAGTATTAACACCGGGGAGCTGTTTTTT. Amino acid sequence: CASSINTGELFF.

A single count supports this clone. The V call is TRBV11-2, the J call TRBJ1-1; D remains unclear. Looked up from germline, CDR1 is SGHAT and CDR2 is FQNNGV. Trimming removed 0 bases at V and 1 base at J, with 3 bases between. This CDR3 spans 13 amino acids. CDR3 loop: CASSLDRNTEAFF. CDR3 DNA: TGTGCCAGCAGCTTAGATAGGAACACTGAAGCTTTCTTT.

This clone was seen once. This chain joins TRBV20-1 and TRBJ2-5; D uncertain. Germline CDR1 reads DFQATT; CDR2 reads SNEGSKA (reference sequence). Trimming cost V 3 bases and J 5 bases, with 13 bases left between them. The CDR3 extends over 13 amino acids. In nucleotides, the CDR3 is TGCAGTGCTAGTCGGACCGTGCGGGAGACCCAGTACTTC. It codes for CSASRTVRETQYF.

The V call is TRBV7-9, the J call TRBJ2-1, with D possibly being TRBD1 (5 bases). Trimming removed 1 base from V and 9 bases from J, with 13 bases in between. CDR1 and CDR2 from the germline V gene are SEHNR and FQNEAQ (reference sequence). The CDR3 sequence is 14 residues long. Here the CDR3 DNA reads TGTGCCAGCAGCTTAGAGTCTAGGGGATTTGAGCAGTTCTTC. Residues: CASSLESRGFEQFF.

The chain links TRBV6-5 to TRBJ1-1; D gene ambiguous. The CDR3 extends over 14 amino acids. With 9 bases removed from V and 1 base from J, the gap between germline ends came to 15 bases. Germline V gene sequence: CDR1 MNHEY, CDR2 SVGAGI. The CDR3 sequence is CASKRGISNTEAFF. The CDR3 DNA follows: TGTGCCAGTAAGCGCGGGATATCGAACACTGAAGCTTTCTTT.

The V and J genes are TRBV14 and TRBJ2-5, with D unresolved. V lost 2 bases and J lost 7, with 11 bases in between. Germline V CDR1 and CDR2: SGHDN, FVKESK. The CDR3 extends over 13 amino acids. In DNA form, the CDR3 reads TGTGCCAGCAGCCAATTAACCCTAGGGACCCAGTACTTC. Protein sequence: CASSQLTLGTQYF.

The chain is built from TRBV2 and TRBJ1-6; 7 bases fit TRBD1. CDR1 SNHLY and CDR2 FYNNEI come from the germline V gene. The CDR3 sequence is 12 residues long. V was pared by 8 bases and J by 10 bases, with 5 bases of the junction left unmatched. The CDR3 DNA is TGTGCCAGCGGGACAGAGGGGTCACCCCTCCACTTT. It codes for CASGTEGSPLHF. Together with reference TRBV2 and TRBJ1-6, the CDR3 gives the full variable domain: EPEVTQTPSHQVTQMGQEVILRCVPISNHLYFYWYRQILGQKVEFLVSFYNNEISEKSEIFDDQFSVERPDGSNFTLKIRSTKLEDSAMYFCASGTEGSPLHFGNGTRLTVT.

The chain joins TRBV28 to TRBJ1-5; TRBD1 matches at 8 bases. V lost 6 bases and J lost 4; bases outside the gene matches: 8. In germline, CDR1 is MDHEN, CDR2 SYDVKM. CDR3 size: 15 residues. The chain's CDR3 is CASRETGGWNQPQHF. CDR3 bases: TGTGCCAGCAGGGAAACAGGGGGTTGGAATCAGCCCCAGCATTTT.

The genes are TRBV30 and TRBJ2-1, with TRBD2 matching over 13 bases. The CDR3 loop spans 16 amino acids. J lost 3 bases, V lost 2 bases, and 4 bases had no gene match. The germline V gene encodes CDR1 GTSNPN and CDR2 SVGIG (reference sequence). The CDR3 here is CAWSPGLAGLYNEQFF. The CDR3 nucleotides are TGTGCCTGGAGTCCGGGACTAGCGGGGCTCTACAATGAGCAGTTCTTC.

The J gene is TRBJ2-1, the V gene TRBV19; D unclear. The V end lost 7 bases, the J end lost 0 bases, and 16 bases lay between the germline ends. Germline-derived CDR1 and CDR2 are LNHDA and SQIVND (reference sequence). This CDR3 is built from 16 residues. The CDR3 DNA follows: TGTGCCAGTACCTATATGCCCAAAAGCTCCTACAATGAGCAGTTCTTC. Its protein product is CASTYMPKSSYNEQFF.

This sequence joins TRBV2 and TRBJ2-5; 12 bases align to TRBD2. V shed 4 bases and J 5 bases; nucleotides not matched to a gene: 8. Germline V lookup: CDR1 SNHLY, CDR2 FYNNEI. The CDR3 length is 16 residues. In nucleotides, the CDR3 is TGTGCCAGCAGTGGTCTAGCGGGAGGGCCCGGGGAGACCCAGTACTTC. Protein product: CASSGLAGGPGETQYF.

The chain is built from TRBV19 and TRBJ1-6; D possibly corresponds to TRBD1 (6 bases). The germline CDR1 and CDR2 sequences are LNHDA and SQIVND (reference sequence). The CDR3 contains 13 residues. Trimming shortened V by 6 bases and J by 10 bases, and 13 bases separated the two germline ends. CDR3: CASSQGGGSPLHF. The CDR3 DNA sequence: TGTGCCAGTAGCCAAGGGGGTGGGTCACCCCTCCACTTT.

This chain joins TRBV30 and TRBJ2-7; maybe TRBD1 (6 bases). V lost 4 bases, J lost 3 bases, and 16 bases lay in between. The CDR3 loop spans 14 amino acids. Germline loops: CDR1 GTSNPN, CDR2 SVGIG (reference sequence). The CDR3 nucleotides read TGTGCCTGGACTCCCGGGACACTAAACTACGAGCAGTACTTC. This translates into CAWTPGTLNYEQYF.

This clone was picked up one time. The genes are TRBV9 and TRBJ2-7, with 10 positions matching TRBD2. With 4 bases clipped from V and 3 bases from J, the junction kept 10 bases outside the gene matches. This CDR3 is 16 amino acids long. The germline CDR1 and CDR2 sequences are SGDLS and YYNGEE. For the CDR3, the DNA is TGTGCCAGCAGCATGGGGGCTAGCGGGGGACACTACGAGCAGTACTTC. Translation gives CASSMGASGGHYEQYF.

CDR3 bases: TGTGCCAGCAGTTTACGCAGGGCTCCGGGGGCGAGCACAGATACGCAGTATTTT. Translating it yields CASSLRRAPGASTDTQYF. The rearrangement uses TRBV28 and TRBJ2-3, with D possibly being TRBD1 or TRBD2 (6 bases each). CDR1 is MDHEN, CDR2 SYDVKM, per germline. The CDR3 is made up of 18 amino acids. With 2 bases removed from V and 0 bases from J, the gap between germline ends came to 18 bases.

The V gene is TRBV4-1, the J gene TRBJ1-6; the match to TRBD1 covers 11 bases. Per the germline V gene, CDR1 is MGHRA and CDR2 is YSYEKL. The CDR3 has 16 residues. With V trimmed by 4 bases and J by 7 bases, 6 bases remained unmatched. CDR3 region: CASSRGTGGGNSPLHF. DNA for the CDR3: TGCGCCAGCAGCCGAGGGACAGGGGGTGGCAATTCACCCCTCCACTTT.

The chain employs TRBV7-3 and TRBJ2-2; 7 bases map to TRBD1. The junction had 9 bases not matched to a gene; V was cut back by 5 bases and J by 3 bases. Germline V gene data show CDR1 as SGHTA and CDR2 as FQGTGA. The CDR3 length is 16 residues. The DNA of the CDR3 is TGTGCCAGCAGCCTACAGGGGATCCAGTACACCGGGGAGCTGTTTTTT. This sequence encodes CASSLQGIQYTGELFF.

The gene calls are TRBV14 and TRBJ1-3; D is undetermined. This CDR3 comprises 16 residues. V was pared by 0 bases and J by 1 base, with 10 bases between. CDR1 is SGHDN and CDR2 is FVKESK in the germline V gene. CDR3 sequence reads: CASSQDWRLSGNTIYF. The DNA of the CDR3 is TGTGCCAGCAGCCAAGATTGGCGATTGTCTGGAAACACCATATATTTT.

This clone was observed once. V and J are TRBV28 and TRBJ2-1; 8 bases agree with TRBD2. The trim removed 5 bases at V and 6 bases at J, leaving 9 bases unmatched. Germline V lookup: CDR1 MDHEN, CDR2 SYDVKM. CDR3 length equals 15 residues. This CDR3 reads CASSPRVAGTNEQFF. The CDR3 coding sequence is TGTGCCAGCAGTCCGCGGGTAGCGGGGACCAATGAGCAGTTCTTC.

In its sample, this clone was seen a few times. The rearrangement joins TRBV19 to TRBJ1-3; D unresolved. Germline values: CDR1 LNHDA, CDR2 SQIVND (reference sequence). V lost 5 bases to trimming and J lost 0 bases, with 14 bases between them. The CDR3 is 16 amino acids. CDR3 protein: CASSVSKTGSGNTIYF. The CDR3 region has the DNA TGTGCCAGTAGTGTTTCGAAGACCGGCTCTGGAAACACCATATATTTT.

The CDR3 region is CASSLAVLDTQYF. CDR3 sequence (DNA): TGTGCCAGCAGCTTAGCGGTTCTAGATACGCAGTATTTT. The rearrangement uses TRBV11-2 and TRBJ2-3; D is unresolved. The V and J ends lost 1 base and 5 bases respectively, with 7 bases between them. This CDR3 comprises 13 residues. Germline V gives CDR1 SGHAT, CDR2 FQNNGV.

This chain uses TRBV28 with TRBJ1-1; 9 bases are a match to TRBD1. Germline V gene data show CDR1 as MDHEN and CDR2 as SYDVKM. This CDR3 contains 16 residues. Losses at the gene ends were 7 bases for V and 11 bases for J; bases not matched to a gene: 20. The DNA of the CDR3 is TGTGCCAGCACCCTCCTCCCGGGACAGGGTTCCCCGGTCGCTTTCTTT. Translated, it gives CASTLLPGQGSPVAFF.

The CDR3 sequence is CASSLLAGEAGELFF. The CDR3 nucleotides read TGCGCCAGCAGCTTACTAGCGGGAGAGGCCGGGGAGCTGTTTTTT. V is TRBV5-1 and J is TRBJ2-2; 11 bases are shared with TRBD2. The V gene's germline CDR1 is SGHRS and CDR2 YFSETQ. Trimming removed 2 bases from V and 6 bases from J; junction bases left unmatched: 3. The CDR3 spans 15 residues. Using reference TRBV5-1 and TRBJ2-2 for the parts outside the CDR3, the full variable domain is KAGVTQTPRYLIKTRGQQVTLSCSPISGHRSVSWYQQTPGQGLQFLFEYFSETQRNKGNFPGRFSGRQFSNSRSEMNVSTLELGDSALYLCASSLLAGEAGELFFGEGSRLTVL.

CDR3 sequence reads: CASKAGDSYEQYF. Here the CDR3 DNA reads TGTGCCAGCAAAGCGGGAGACTCCTACGAGCAGTACTTC. The chain joins TRBV27 to TRBJ2-7; 8 bases are a match to TRBD2. J was trimmed by 0 bases and V by 7 bases; bases with no gene match: 2. The CDR3 runs to 13 residues. Per the germline V gene, CDR1 is MNHEY and CDR2 is SMNVEV (reference sequence).